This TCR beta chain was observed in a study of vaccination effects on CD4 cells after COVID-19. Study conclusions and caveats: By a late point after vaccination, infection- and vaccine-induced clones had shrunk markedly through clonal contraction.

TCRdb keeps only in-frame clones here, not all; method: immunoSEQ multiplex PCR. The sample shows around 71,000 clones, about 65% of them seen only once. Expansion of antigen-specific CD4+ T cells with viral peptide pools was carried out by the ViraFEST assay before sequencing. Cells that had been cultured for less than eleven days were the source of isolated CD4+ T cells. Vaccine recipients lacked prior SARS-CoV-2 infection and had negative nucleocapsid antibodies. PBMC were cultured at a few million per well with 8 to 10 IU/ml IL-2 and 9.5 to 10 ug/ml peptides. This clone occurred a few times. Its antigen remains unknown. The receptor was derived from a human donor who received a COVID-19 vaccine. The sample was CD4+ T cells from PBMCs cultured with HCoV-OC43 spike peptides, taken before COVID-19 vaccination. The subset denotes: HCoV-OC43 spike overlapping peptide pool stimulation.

The CDR3 DNA reads TGCGCCAGTATTACAGGGGGGGGACCCTACGAGCAGTACGTC. Translated: CASITGGGPYEQYV. The rearrangement joins TRBV4-1 to TRBJ2-7, with a weak D call TRBD1 (8 bases). The CDR3 extends over 14 amino acids. Germline V gives CDR1 MGHRA, CDR2 YSYEKL. Trimming removed 9 bases from V and 2 bases from J, with 17 bases in between.